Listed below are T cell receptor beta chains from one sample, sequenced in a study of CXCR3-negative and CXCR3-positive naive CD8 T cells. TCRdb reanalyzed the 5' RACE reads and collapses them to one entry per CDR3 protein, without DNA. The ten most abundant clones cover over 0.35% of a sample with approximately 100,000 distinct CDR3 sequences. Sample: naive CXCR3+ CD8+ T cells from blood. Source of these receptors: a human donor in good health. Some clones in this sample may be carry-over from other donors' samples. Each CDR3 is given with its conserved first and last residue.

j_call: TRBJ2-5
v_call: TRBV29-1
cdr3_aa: CSVDRVETQYF

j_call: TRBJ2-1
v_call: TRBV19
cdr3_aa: CASSIYAYPGLGNEQFF

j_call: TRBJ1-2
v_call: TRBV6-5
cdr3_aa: CATRIGRANYGYTF

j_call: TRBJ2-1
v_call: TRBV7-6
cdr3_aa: CASSQGGPLYNEQFF

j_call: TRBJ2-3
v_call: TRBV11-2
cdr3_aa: CASSWGGGQEDTQYF

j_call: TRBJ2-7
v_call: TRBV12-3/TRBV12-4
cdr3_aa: CASSPGSGERYEQYF

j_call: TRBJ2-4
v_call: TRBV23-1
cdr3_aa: CASSQSRGEQNIQYF

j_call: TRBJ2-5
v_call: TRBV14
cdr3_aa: CASSQDFGDSLETQYF

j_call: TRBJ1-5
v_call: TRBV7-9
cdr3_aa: CASSSTGLGNQPQHF

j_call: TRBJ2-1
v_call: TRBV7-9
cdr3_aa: CASSSAGGASYNEQFF

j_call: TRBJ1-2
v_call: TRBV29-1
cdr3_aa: CSVGGGSGYTF

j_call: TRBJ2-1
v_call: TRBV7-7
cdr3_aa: CVSSPGLAGGNEQFF

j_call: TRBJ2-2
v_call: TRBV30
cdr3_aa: CAFSNTGELFF

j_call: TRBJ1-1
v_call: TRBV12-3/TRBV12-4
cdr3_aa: CASSFPPGGRAEAFF

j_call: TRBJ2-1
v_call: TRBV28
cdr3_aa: CASSFHGGANEQFF

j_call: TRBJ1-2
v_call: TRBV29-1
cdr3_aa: CSTETAYGYTF

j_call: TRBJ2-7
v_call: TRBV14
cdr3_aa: CASSQEGMGLWSYEQYF

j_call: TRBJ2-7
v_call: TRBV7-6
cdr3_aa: CASSSHEGWDEQYF

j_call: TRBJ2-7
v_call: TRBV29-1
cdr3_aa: CSVEEAGGSYEQYF

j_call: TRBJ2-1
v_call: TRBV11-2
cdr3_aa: CASSITSGYYNEQFF

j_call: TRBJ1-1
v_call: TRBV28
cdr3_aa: CASSWGPQMNTEAFF

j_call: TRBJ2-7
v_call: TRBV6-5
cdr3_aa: CASSYLEAPYEQYF

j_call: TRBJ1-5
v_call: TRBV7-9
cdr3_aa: CASSLVSQPQHF

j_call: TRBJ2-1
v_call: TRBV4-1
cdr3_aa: CASSQEGSYNEQFF

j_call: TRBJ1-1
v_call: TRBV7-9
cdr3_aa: CASSLIGFPVNTEAFF

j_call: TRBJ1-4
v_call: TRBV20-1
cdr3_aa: CSARDLAGGNEKLFF

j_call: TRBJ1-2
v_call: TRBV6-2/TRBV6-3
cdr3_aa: CASSYSNRGLDGYTF

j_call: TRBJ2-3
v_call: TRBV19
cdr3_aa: CASIPMGADTQYF

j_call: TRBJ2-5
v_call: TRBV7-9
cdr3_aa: CASSLSEADVQETQYF

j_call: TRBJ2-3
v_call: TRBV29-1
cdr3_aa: CSVKLAGGLTDTQYF

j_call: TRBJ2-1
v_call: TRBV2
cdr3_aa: CASRESGSEYNEQFF

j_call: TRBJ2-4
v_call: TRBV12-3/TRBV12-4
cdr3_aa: CASSPGQSSRYF

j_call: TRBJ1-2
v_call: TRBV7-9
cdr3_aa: CASSPPDKSYGYTF

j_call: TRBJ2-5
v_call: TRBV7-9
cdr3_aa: CASSSLWGETQYF

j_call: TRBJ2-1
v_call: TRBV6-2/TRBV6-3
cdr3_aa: CASSSGLAGETYNEQFF

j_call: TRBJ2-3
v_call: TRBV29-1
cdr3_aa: CSVVGYGEVRTDTQYF

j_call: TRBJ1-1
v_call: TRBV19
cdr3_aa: CASSIGAENTEAFF

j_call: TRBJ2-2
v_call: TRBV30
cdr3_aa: CARSEFNTGELFF

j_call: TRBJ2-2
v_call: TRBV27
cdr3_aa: CASSPEGLVNTGELFF

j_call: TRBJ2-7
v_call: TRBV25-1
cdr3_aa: CASRSGSPYEQYF

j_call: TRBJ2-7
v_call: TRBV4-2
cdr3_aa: CASSQGTSGRVHEQYF

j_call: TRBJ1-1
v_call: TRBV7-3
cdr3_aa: CASSFTANTEAFF

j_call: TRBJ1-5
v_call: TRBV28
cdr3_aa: CASRRLTGVNQPQHF

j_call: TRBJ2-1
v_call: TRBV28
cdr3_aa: CASSPGTNSYNEQFF

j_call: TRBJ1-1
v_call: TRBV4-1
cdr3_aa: CASSQGGDVTEAFF

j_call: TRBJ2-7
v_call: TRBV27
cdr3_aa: CASSFMSGEQYF

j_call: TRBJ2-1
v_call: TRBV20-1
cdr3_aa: CSAHSSGGSYNEQFF

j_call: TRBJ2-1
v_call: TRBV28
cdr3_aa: CASSWGWNYNEQFF

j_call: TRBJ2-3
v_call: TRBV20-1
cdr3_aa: CSARVQTMSTDTQYF

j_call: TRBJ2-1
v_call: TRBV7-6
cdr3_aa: CASSLLVASYNEQFF

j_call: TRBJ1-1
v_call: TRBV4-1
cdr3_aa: CASSRDIIDTEAFF

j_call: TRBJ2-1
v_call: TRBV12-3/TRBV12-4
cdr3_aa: CASSQAARAHNEQFF

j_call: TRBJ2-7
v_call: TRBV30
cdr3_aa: CAWSLSGTEEYF

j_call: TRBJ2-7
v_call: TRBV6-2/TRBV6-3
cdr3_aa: CASRPDRGAAYEQYF

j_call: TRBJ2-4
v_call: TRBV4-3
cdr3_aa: CARPADRRDLAKNIQYF

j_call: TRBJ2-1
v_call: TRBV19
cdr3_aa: CASSTENYASGSYNEQFF

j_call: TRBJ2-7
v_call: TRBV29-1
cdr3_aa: CSVVGDRGYEQYF

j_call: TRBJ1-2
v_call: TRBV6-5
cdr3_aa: CASSPGVWEGPGGYTF

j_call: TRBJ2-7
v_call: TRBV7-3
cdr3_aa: CASSLNSGTIYEQYF